This T cell receptor (beta chain) was sequenced for a study of T cell changes during pregnancy in multiple sclerosis. There are 17 residues in the CDR3. Germline CDR1 MDHEN, CDR2 SYDVKM. V was shortened by 5 bases and J by 2 bases, with 20 bases between the two germline ends. The table came from immunoSEQ multiplex PCR; TCRdb's copy has only in-frame clones and leaves some out. Of some 41,000 clones listed, 85% to 95% are singletons. The clonotype originates from a female donor with multiple sclerosis, enrolled in a pregnancy study. The chain combines TRBV28 with TRBJ2-3, with D perhaps TRBD1 (6 bases). The material sequenced was CD8+ T cells from peripheral blood mononuclear cells, taken in the third trimester of pregnancy. CDR3 region: CASSPYPGVTTTDTQYF. The CDR3 nucleotides read TGTGCCAGCAGTCCTTATCCAGGGGTAACAACCACAGATACGCAGTATTTT.